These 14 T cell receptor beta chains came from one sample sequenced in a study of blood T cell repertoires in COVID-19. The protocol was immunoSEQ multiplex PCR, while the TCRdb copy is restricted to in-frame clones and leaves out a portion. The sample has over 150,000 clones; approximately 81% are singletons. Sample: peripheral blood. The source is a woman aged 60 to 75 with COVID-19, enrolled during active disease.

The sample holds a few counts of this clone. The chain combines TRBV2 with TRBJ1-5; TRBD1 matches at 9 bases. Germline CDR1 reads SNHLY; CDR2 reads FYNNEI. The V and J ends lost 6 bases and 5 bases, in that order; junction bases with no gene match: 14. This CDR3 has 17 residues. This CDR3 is CASSNPWTGEEDQPQHF. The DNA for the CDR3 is TGTGCCAGCAGCAACCCCTGGACAGGGGAGGAAGATCAGCCCCAGCATTTT.

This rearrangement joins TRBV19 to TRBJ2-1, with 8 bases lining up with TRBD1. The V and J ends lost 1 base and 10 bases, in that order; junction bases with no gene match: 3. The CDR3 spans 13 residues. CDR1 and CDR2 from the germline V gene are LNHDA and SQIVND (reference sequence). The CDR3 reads CASSIGGDREQFF. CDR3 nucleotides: TGTGCCAGTAGTATAGGAGGGGACAGGGAGCAGTTCTTC.

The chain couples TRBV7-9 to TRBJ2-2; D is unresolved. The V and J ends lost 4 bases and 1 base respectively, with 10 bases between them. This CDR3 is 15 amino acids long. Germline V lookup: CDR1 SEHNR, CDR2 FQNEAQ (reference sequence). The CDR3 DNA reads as TGTGCCAGCAGCTCCGGGTCTAGGAACACCGGGGAGCTGTTTTTT. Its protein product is CASSSGSRNTGELFF.

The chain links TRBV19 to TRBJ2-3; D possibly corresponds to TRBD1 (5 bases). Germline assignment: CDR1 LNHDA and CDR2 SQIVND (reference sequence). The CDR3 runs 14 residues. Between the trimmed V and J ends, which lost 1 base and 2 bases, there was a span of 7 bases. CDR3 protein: CASSIGQHTDTQYF. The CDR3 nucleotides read TGTGCCAGTAGTATAGGACAGCACACAGATACGCAGTATTTT. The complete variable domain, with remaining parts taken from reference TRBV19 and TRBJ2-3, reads DGGITQSPKYLFRKEGQNVTLSCEQNLNHDAMYWYRQDPGQGLRLIYYSQIVNDFQKGDIAEGYSVSREKKESFPLTVTSAQKNPTAFYLCASSIGQHTDTQYFGPGTRLTVL.

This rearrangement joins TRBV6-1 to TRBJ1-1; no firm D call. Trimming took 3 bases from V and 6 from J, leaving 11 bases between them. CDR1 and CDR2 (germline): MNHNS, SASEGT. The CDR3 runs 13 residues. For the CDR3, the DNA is TGTGCCAGCAGTGACGGCACTAAGTCTGAAGCTTTCTTT. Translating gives CASSDGTKSEAFF.

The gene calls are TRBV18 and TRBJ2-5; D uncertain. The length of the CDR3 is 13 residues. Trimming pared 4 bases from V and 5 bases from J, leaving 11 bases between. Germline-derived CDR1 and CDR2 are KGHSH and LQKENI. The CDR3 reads CASSQTLQETQYF. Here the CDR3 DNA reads TGTGCCAGCTCACAGACCCTACAGGAGACCCAGTACTTC.

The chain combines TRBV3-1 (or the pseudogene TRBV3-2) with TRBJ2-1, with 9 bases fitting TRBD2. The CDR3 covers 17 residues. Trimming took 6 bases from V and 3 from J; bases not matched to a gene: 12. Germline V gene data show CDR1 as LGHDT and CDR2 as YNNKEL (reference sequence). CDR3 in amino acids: CASRLSGAGGYYNEQFF. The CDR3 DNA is TGTGCCAGCAGGTTATCGGGAGCGGGGGGCTACTACAATGAGCAGTTCTTC.

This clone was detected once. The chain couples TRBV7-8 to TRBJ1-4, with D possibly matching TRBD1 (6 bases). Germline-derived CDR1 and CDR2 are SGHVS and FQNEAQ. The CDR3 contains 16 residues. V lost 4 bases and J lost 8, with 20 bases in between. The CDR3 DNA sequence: TGTGCCAGCAGCTCCGTAGGGGGGGGCCCAGGGGAAAAACTGTTTTTT. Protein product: CASSSVGGGPGEKLFF.

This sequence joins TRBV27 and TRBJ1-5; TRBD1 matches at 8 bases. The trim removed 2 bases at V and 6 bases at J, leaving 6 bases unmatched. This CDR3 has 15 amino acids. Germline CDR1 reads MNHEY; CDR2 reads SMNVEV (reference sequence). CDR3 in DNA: TGTGCCAGCAGTTTAAACACAGGGGGGGGTCAGCCCCAGCATTTT. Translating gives CASSLNTGGGQPQHF.

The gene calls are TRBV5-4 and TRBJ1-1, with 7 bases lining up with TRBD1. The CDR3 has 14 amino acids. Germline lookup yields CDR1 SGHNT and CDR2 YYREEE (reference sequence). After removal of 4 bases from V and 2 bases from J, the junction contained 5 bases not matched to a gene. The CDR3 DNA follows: TGTGCCAGCAGCCAGACAGGGATTAACACTGAAGCTTTCTTT. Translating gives CASSQTGINTEAFF.

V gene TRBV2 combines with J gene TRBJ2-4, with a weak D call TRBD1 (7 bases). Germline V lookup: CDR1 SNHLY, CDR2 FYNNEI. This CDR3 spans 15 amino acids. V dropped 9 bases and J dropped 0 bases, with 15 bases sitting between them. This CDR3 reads CASTQGGLAKNIQYF. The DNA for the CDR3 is TGTGCCAGTACCCAGGGGGGATTAGCCAAAAACATTCAGTACTTC.

In DNA, the CDR3 is TGTGCCAGCGTCCCGGGACAGGGTAGGTCGGAAAAACTGTTTTTT. It specifies CASVPGQGRSEKLFF. The chain links TRBV21-1 to TRBJ1-4; the table's D gene call, TRBD1, was not cross checked with the DNA. TRBV21-1 constitutes a pseudogene. This CDR3 has 15 amino acids.

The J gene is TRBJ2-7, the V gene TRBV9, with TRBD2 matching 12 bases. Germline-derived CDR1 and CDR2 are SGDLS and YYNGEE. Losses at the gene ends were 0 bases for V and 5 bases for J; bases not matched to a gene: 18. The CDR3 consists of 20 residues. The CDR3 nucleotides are TGTGCCAGCAGCGTAGAAAATCACAAACCTAGCGGGAGGGCCGTCGACGAGCAGTACTTC. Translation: CASSVENHKPSGRAVDEQYF.

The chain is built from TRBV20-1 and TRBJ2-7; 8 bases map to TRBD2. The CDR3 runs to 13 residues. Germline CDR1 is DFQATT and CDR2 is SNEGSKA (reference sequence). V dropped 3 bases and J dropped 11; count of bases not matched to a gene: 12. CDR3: CSASGLGGVGKYF. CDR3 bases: TGCAGTGCTAGTGGTCTCGGGGGGGTAGGAAAGTACTTC.